This T cell receptor (beta chain) derives from a study of cytomegalovirus exposure and HLA in healthy donors. General observations from the study: The authors listed over 150 TCR beta chains as cytomegalovirus-associated. It was in a later analysis that TCR association rates were seen to vary by HLA locus, highest for DRB1 and lowest for HLA-C. The productive fraction for most TCR beta V segments was about 87% or about 30% in an earlier analysis.

As regards this clone: Its antigen remains unknown.

Looked up from germline, CDR1 is SGHVS and CDR2 is FQNEAQ. The germline V and J ends were trimmed by 3 bases and 5 bases, with 14 bases remaining between them. The length of the CDR3 is 15 residues. A multiplex PCR was run with 60 Vbeta primers and 13 Jbeta primers. In the authors' workflow: In a later analysis, roughly 10 million of 65 million to 80 million unique beta chains occurred in at least two donors. The protocol was immunoSEQ multiplex PCR, while the TCRdb copy is restricted to in-frame clones and leaves out a portion. V and J calls and clone size are those listed in that table; D and trimming were worked out from the DNA. The repertoire has tens of thousands of clones, more than 75% of them found once; the top ten carry 1.9%.

The TCR sequence derives from a man younger than 35 in good health and CMV-seronegative. The sequencing input was PBMCs. This rearrangement joins TRBV7-8 to TRBJ1-5; unclear D gene. The CDR3 nucleotides read TGTGCCAGCAGCTTGGGAACGGGGTGGGATCAGCCCCAGCATTTT. Its translation: CASSLGTGWDQPQHF.